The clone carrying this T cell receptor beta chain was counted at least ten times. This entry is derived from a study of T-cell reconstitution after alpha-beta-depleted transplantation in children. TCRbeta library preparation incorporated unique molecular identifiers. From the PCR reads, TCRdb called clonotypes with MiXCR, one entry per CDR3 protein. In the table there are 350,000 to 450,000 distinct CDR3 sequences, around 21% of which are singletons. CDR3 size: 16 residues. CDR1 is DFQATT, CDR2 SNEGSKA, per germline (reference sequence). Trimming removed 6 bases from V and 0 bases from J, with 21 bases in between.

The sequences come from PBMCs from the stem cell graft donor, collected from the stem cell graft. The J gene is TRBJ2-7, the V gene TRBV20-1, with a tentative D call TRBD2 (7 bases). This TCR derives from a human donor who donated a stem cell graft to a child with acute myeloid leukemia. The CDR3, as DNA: TGCAGTGCCAGCTTTGGGGGCGGGAGTAGCTCCTACGAGCAGTACTTC. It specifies CSASFGGGSSSYEQYF.